The entry below describes one TCR beta chain. No antigen is known for it. These data are taken from a study of graft-versus-host responses after intestinal transplantation. Study background: Tacrolimus and steroids were given for about 3 years to all recipients after anti-thymocyte globulin induction. Study results and caveats: The marrow of recipients harbored GvH clones, and ileum or blood showed some of them first. High graft-versus-host to host-versus-graft clonal ratios were found in allografts of patients who had graft-donor T cell macrochimerism.

Losses at the gene ends were 1 base for V and 4 bases for J; bases not matched to a gene: 3. The germline V gene encodes CDR1 MNHNS and CDR2 SASEGT. The CDR3 totals 15 residues. Method: immunoSEQ multiplex PCR; TCRdb's copy keeps in-frame clones and lacks some. The table records about 110,000 clones, 87% of them present only once. The V call is TRBV6-1, the J call TRBJ2-2; 7 bases line up with TRBD1. The sequencing used unstimulated CD4+ T cells sorted from spleen or lymph node cells, collected before transplant. This TCR was sampled from a human donor who was the organ donor for an intestinal transplant. The CDR3 protein is CASSEVRDSTGELFF. The CDR3 region has the DNA TGTGCCAGCAGTGAAGTCAGGGACAGCACCGGGGAGCTGTTTTTT.